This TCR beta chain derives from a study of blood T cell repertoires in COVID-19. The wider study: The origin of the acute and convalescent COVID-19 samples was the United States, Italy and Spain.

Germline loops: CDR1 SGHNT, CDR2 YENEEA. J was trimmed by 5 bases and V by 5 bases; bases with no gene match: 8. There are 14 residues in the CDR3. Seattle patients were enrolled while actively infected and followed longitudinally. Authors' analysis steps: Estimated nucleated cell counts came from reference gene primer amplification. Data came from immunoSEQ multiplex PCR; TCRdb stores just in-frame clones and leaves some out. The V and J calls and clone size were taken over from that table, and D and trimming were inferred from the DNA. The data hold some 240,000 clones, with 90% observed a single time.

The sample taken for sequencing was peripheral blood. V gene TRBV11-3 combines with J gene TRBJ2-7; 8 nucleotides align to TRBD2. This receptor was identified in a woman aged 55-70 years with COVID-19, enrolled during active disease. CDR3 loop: CASSPNRGGHEQYF. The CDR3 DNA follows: TGTGCCAGCAGCCCCAACCGGGGGGGTCACGAGCAGTACTTC.